The rows below give T cell receptor beta chains drawn from one sample of a study of T cells in Graves' hyperthyroidism and ophthalmopathy. TCRdb reanalysed the multiplex PCR reads using MiXCR and keeps one entry per CDR3 protein. The sample carries roughly 180,000 distinct CDR3 sequences, 9.4% recorded once. The sample consisted of blood. Receptors originate from a woman aged 18-29 years with Graves' hyperthyroidism that later progressed to Graves' ophthalmopathy. The CDR3 runs from the conserved cysteine through the conserved F or W. Fields, in order: D gene, clone size, J gene, V gene, CDR3 DNA, CDR3 protein. A D gene is named only where the DNA matches it firmly. The size of a clone is reported for some rows only, either as once, few or many, or as a class for expanded clones.

d_call: TRBD1; clone_size: many; j_call: TRBJ2-2; v_call: TRBV19; cdr3_nt: TGTGCCAGTAGTCCTCACGGACAGGTCACCGGGGAGCTGTTTTTT; cdr3_aa: CASSPHGQVTGELFF
d_call: -; clone_size: many; j_call: TRBJ1-6; v_call: TRBV3-1; cdr3_nt: TGTGCCAGCAGCCAATCACATTATAATTCACCCCTCCACTTT; cdr3_aa: CASSQSHYNSPLHF
d_call: -; clone_size: -; j_call: TRBJ1-1; v_call: TRBV19; cdr3_nt: TGTGCCAGTAGTCCCAGGGTGAACACTGGAGCTTTCTTT; cdr3_aa: CASSPRVNTGAFF
d_call: -; clone_size: many; j_call: TRBJ2-5; v_call: TRBV3-1; cdr3_nt: TGTGCCAGCAGCCAAGAGGCACTACAAGAGACCCAGTACTTC; cdr3_aa: CASSQEALQETQYF
d_call: -; clone_size: few; j_call: TRBJ2-6; v_call: TRBV24-1; cdr3_nt: TGTGCCACCAGTGATCCGCCGTCTGGGGCCAACGTCCTGACTTTC; cdr3_aa: CATSDPPSGANVLTF
d_call: TRBD1; clone_size: -; j_call: TRBJ1-6; v_call: TRBV12-3/TRBV12-4; cdr3_nt: TGTGCCAGCAGTCCCGAGGACAGGGTGAGCGACAATTCACCCCTCCACTTT; cdr3_aa: CASSPEDRVSDNSPLHF
d_call: -; clone_size: -; j_call: TRBJ2-2; v_call: TRBV29-1; cdr3_nt: TGCAGCGTTAGGGAAAACACCGGGGAGCTGTTTTTT; cdr3_aa: CSVRENTGELFF
d_call: TRBD2; clone_size: -; j_call: TRBJ2-3; v_call: TRBV25-1; cdr3_nt: TGTGCCAGCAGTGAATCCACAGGGACTAGCGGGAGGGATACGCAGTATTTT; cdr3_aa: CASSESTGTSGRDTQYF
d_call: TRBD1; clone_size: many; j_call: TRBJ2-2; v_call: TRBV6-4; cdr3_nt: TGTGCCAGCAGTGACGGACAGGCCGGGGAGCTGTTTTTT; cdr3_aa: CASSDGQAGELFF
d_call: -; clone_size: many; j_call: TRBJ1-2; v_call: TRBV18; cdr3_nt: TGTGCCAGCTCACCAACTGACAGTATCCTGCTTAACTATGGCTACACCTTC; cdr3_aa: CASSPTDSILLNYGYTF
d_call: -; clone_size: -; j_call: TRBJ2-5; v_call: TRBV7-3; cdr3_nt: TGTGCCAGCAGCGCATTTTCGGGCAGGAAGGGAGAGACCCAGTACTTC; cdr3_aa: CASSAFSGRKGETQYF
d_call: -; clone_size: many; j_call: TRBJ1-1; v_call: TRBV20-1; cdr3_nt: TGCAGTGCTAGAGCCTTGGAACTGCCGAACACTGAAGCTTTCTTT; cdr3_aa: CSARALELPNTEAFF
d_call: TRBD1; clone_size: many; j_call: TRBJ1-6; v_call: TRBV6-1; cdr3_nt: TGTGCCAGCACCTCGACAGGGGTCGCTTCACCCCTCCACTTT; cdr3_aa: CASTSTGVASPLHF
d_call: -; clone_size: many; j_call: TRBJ2-2; v_call: TRBV18; cdr3_nt: TGTGCCAGCTCTCCTCTAGACACCGGGGAGCTGTTTTTT; cdr3_aa: CASSPLDTGELFF
d_call: TRBD1; clone_size: many; j_call: TRBJ1-2; v_call: TRBV11-1; cdr3_nt: TGTGCCAGCAGCAGCCGGGACAGATATGGCTACACCTTC; cdr3_aa: CASSSRDRYGYTF
d_call: TRBD1; clone_size: -; j_call: TRBJ1-2; v_call: TRBV19; cdr3_nt: TGTGCCAGTAGTACTTTGACAGGGTTGAACTATGGCTACACCTTC; cdr3_aa: CASSTLTGLNYGYTF
d_call: TRBD2; clone_size: many; j_call: TRBJ2-3; v_call: TRBV28; cdr3_nt: TGTGCCAGCAGTTCAGCGGGGGCGGCAGATACGCAGTATTTT; cdr3_aa: CASSSAGAADTQYF
d_call: TRBD1; clone_size: -; j_call: TRBJ2-4; v_call: TRBV18; cdr3_nt: TGTGCCAGCTCACCCGGGACAGAACTAGCCAAAAACATTCAGTACTTC; cdr3_aa: CASSPGTELAKNIQYF
d_call: -; clone_size: many; j_call: TRBJ1-1; v_call: TRBV30; cdr3_nt: TGTGCCTGGAGTGTACGTAAAGGTAGTTTTGAAGCTTTCTTT; cdr3_aa: CAWSVRKGSFEAFF
d_call: TRBD2; clone_size: many; j_call: TRBJ2-3; v_call: TRBV30; cdr3_nt: TGTGCCTGGAGTAGCGGGGGGCTTTCTAGCACAGATACGCAGTATTTT; cdr3_aa: CAWSSGGLSSTDTQYF
d_call: -; clone_size: many; j_call: TRBJ2-3; v_call: TRBV14; cdr3_nt: TGTGCCAGCAGCCAGTTAAAAGGGACGCGCTTGGGCACAGATACGCAGTATTTT; cdr3_aa: CASSQLKGTRLGTDTQYF
d_call: -; clone_size: many; j_call: TRBJ1-2; v_call: TRBV20-1; cdr3_nt: TGCAGTGCTAGCCGTCGGATCATCTATGGCTACACCTTC; cdr3_aa: CSASRRIIYGYTF